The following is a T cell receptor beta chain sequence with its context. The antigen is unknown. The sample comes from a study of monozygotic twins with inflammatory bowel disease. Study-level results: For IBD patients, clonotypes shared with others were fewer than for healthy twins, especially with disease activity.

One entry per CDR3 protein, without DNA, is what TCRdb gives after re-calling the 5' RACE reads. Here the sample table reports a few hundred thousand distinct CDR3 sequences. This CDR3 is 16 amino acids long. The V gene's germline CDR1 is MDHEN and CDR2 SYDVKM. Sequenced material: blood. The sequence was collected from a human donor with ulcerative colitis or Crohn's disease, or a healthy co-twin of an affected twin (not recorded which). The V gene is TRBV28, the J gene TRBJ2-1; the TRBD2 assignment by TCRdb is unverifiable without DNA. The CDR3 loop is CASSFLGTSGSHEQFF.